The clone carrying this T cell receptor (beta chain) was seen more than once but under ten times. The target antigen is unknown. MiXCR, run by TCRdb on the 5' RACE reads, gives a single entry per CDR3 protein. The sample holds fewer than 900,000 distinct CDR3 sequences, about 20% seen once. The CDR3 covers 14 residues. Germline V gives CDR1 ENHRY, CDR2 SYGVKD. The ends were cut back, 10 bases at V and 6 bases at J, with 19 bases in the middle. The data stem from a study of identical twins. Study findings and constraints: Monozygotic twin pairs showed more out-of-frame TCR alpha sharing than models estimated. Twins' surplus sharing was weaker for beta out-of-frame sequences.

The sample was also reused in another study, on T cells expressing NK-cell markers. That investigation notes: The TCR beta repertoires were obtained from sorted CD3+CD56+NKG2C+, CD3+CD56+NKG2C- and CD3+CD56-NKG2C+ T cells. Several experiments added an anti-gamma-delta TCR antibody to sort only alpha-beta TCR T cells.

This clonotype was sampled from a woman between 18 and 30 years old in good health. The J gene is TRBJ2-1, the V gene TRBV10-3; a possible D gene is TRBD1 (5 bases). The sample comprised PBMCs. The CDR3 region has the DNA TGTGCCACCCAAACAGGCTACCAGGGCAATGAGCAGTTCTTC. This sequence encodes CATQTGYQGNEQFF.